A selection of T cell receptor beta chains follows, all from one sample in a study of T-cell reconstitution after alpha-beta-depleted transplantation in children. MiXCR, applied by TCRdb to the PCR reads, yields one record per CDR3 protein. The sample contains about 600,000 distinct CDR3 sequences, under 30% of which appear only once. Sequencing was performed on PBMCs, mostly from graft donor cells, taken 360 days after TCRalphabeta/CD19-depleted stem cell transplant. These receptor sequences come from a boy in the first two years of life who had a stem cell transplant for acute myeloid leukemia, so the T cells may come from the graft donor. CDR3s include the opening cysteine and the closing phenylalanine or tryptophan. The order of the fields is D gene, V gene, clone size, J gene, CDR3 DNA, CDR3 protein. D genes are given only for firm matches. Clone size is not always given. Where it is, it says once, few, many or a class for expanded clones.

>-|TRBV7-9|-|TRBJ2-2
TGTGCCAGCGAGGGGCTGAACACCGGGGAGCTGTTTTTT
CASEGLNTGELFF
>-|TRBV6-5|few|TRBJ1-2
TGTGCCAGCAGTTACTCGAGCGAAGATCCTAACTATGGCTACACCTTC
CASSYSSEDPNYGYTF
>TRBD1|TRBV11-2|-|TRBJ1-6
TGTGCCAGCAGCCGCCCTGAGGGGGCATCACCCCTCCACTTT
CASSRPEGASPLHF
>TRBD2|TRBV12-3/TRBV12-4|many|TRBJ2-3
TGTGCCAGCAGTTTCCGACTAGCGGGGGGGCTCACAGATACGCAGTATTTT
CASSFRLAGGLTDTQYF
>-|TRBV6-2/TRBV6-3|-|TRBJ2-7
TGTGCCAGCAGTTACTCCTATCGCTACGAGCAGTACTTC
CASSYSYRYEQYF
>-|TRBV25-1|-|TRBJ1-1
TGTGCCAGCAGTGAATACTTCCGGTTTGAAGCTTTCTTT
CASSEYFRFEAFF
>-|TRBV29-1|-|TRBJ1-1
TGCAGCGGCGAATACCACACTGAAGCTTTCTTT
CSGEYHTEAFF
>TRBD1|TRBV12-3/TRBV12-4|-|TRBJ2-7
TGTGCCAGCAACTACCGGGACAGGGGCTACGAGCAGTACTTC
CASNYRDRGYEQYF
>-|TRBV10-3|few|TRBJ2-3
TGTGCCATCAGTGGGACACGCACAGATACGCAGTATTTT
CAISGTRTDTQYF
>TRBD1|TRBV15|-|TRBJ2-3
TGTGCCACCAGCATTGACAGGGCCACCACAGATACGCAGTATTTT
CATSIDRATTDTQYF
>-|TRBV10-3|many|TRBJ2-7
TGTGCCACAAACTCCGGGACCCTAACCTACGAGCAGTACTTC
CATNSGTLTYEQYF
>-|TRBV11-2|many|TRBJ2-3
TGTGCCAGCAGTCCTTGGGGCCTCACAGATACGCAGTATTTT
CASSPWGLTDTQYF
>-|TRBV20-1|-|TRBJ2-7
TGCAGTGGGGGGTTTACAGGAAGGGGAGGGGGCTACGAGCAGTACTTC
CSGGFTGRGGGYEQYF
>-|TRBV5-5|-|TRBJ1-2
TGTGCCAGCAGCCCGGACGGAGCTAACTATGGCTACACCTTC
CASSPDGANYGYTF
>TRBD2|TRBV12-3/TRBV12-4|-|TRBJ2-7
TGTGCCAGCAGCCAGCTGGCGCGGGGGTCGTCCTACGAGCAGTACTTC
CASSQLARGSSYEQYF
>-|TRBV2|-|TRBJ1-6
TGTGCCACCAGGGGCCGATGGACAGTCTCACCCCTCCACTTT
CATRGRWTVSPLHF
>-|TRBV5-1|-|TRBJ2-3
TGCGCCAGCAGCTTGAATCTTCCGGGAGAGGGCACGCAGTATTTT
CASSLNLPGEGTQYF
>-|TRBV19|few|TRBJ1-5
TGTGCCAGTAGTTTTAAACGGATTAATCAGCCCCAGCATTTT
CASSFKRINQPQHF
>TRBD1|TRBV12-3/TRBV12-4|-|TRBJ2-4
TGTGCCAGCAGGACAGGGGCGCGCGGGGCGGAAAACATTCAGTACTTC
CASRTGARGAENIQYF